This entry lists 24 T cell receptor beta chains sequenced from one sample in a study of T-cell reconstitution after alpha-beta-depleted transplantation in children. As it was prepared, the TCRbeta library received unique molecular identifiers. TCRdb redid the calling of the PCR reads with MiXCR, one entry per CDR3 protein. The table records around 700,000 distinct CDR3 sequences, over 10% of them present only once. The specimen comprised PBMCs, sampled before TCRalphabeta/CD19-depleted stem cell transplant. These receptor sequences come from a girl under 10 years old with congenital amegakaryocytic thrombocytopenia, due to receive a stem cell transplant.

The gene calls are TRBV28 and TRBJ2-2; D call uncertain. The CDR3 covers 15 residues. The V end was cut by 6 bases, the J end by 6 bases, with 17 bases between. CDR1 is MDHEN, CDR2 SYDVKM, per germline. The CDR3 DNA reads as TGTGCCAGCAGCCTGTTCGCGGCGAAGGCCGGGGAGCTGTTTTTT. It yields the protein CASSLFAAKAGELFF.

This clonotype was seen a handful of times. V gene TRBV29-1 combines with J gene TRBJ2-1, with 9 positions matching TRBD2. The CDR3 extends over 17 amino acids. The trim removed 7 bases at V and 2 bases at J, leaving 15 bases unmatched. The germline gives CDR1 SQVTM, CDR2 ANQGSEA. The CDR3 is CSAQSGLAGLTYNEQFF. CDR3 coding DNA: TGCAGCGCACAAAGTGGTCTAGCGGGATTAACCTACAATGAGCAGTTCTTC.

The chain joins TRBV4-1 to TRBJ1-3, with 8 bases lining up with TRBD1. The CDR3 has 20 amino acids. V shed 0 bases and J 4 bases; nucleotides not matched to a gene: 17. The germline CDR1 and CDR2 sequences are MGHRA and YSYEKL. CDR3 nucleotide sequence: TGCGCCAGCAGCCAAGATCTGCAGGGGGCTGTTTTTTCATCCGGAAACACCATATATTTT. Translation gives CASSQDLQGAVFSSGNTIYF.

At least ten counts were recorded for this clonotype. This chain links TRBV5-1 with TRBJ2-1; no reliable D call. V gave up 0 bases and J gave up 0 bases, with 10 bases separating them. This CDR3 is 16 amino acids long. Per germline, CDR1 SGHRS and CDR2 YFSETQ. The CDR3 DNA reads as TGCGCCAGCAGCTTGGCCGGCGACCACTCCTACAATGAGCAGTTCTTC. Translated: CASSLAGDHSYNEQFF.

This clonotype was observed many times. V usage is TRBV6-6 and J usage is TRBJ2-7; D unresolved. This CDR3 has 13 amino acids. Trimming stripped 0 bases from V and 6 bases from J, with 9 bases between. Germline CDR1 MNHNY, CDR2 SVGAGI (reference sequence). The CDR3 DNA is TGTGCCAGCAGTTACTCGCCAGATTCCGAGCAGTACTTC. It specifies CASSYSPDSEQYF.

This clonotype was seen at least ten times. CDR3 DNA: TGCAGTGCTAACCCTACTAGAAATGAGCAGTTCTTC. This codes for CSANPTRNEQFF. The chain recombines TRBV20-1 with TRBJ2-1; TRBD2 might be the D (5 bases). Trimming removed 4 bases from V and 7 bases from J, with 11 bases in between. Looked up from germline, CDR1 is DFQATT and CDR2 is SNEGSKA (reference sequence). The CDR3 totals 12 residues.

This clonotype has only a few counts. V and J are TRBV7-6 and TRBJ2-3; D remains unclear. There are 15 residues in the CDR3. The V and J ends lost 5 bases and 2 bases respectively, with 14 bases between them. Germline loops: CDR1 SGHVS, CDR2 FNYEAQ. CDR3 residues: CASSPQGSLTDTQYF. In nucleotides, the CDR3 is TGTGCCAGCAGCCCCCAAGGATCTCTCACAGATACGCAGTATTTT.

The chain links TRBV19 to TRBJ2-7; no clear D. The germline V gene encodes CDR1 LNHDA and CDR2 SQIVND (reference sequence). The ends were cut back, 4 bases at V and 1 base at J, with 11 bases in the middle. This CDR3 has 14 amino acids. In DNA, the CDR3 is TGTGCCAGTAGTAGCCCTGCCAGATCCTACGAGCAGTACTTC. Protein sequence: CASSSPARSYEQYF.

This clonotype was detected a few times. This sequence joins TRBV5-1 and TRBJ2-3; 12 bases are a match to TRBD2. J lost 7 bases, V lost 4 bases, and 10 bases had no gene match. The CDR3 runs 16 residues. Germline V gene lookup returns CDR1 SGHRS and CDR2 YFSETQ. The CDR3, as DNA: TGCGCCAGCAGCGCCCCGACTAGCGGGAGCGGGAATACGCAGTATTTT. Translating gives CASSAPTSGSGNTQYF.

This clonotype occurred a few times. The chain employs TRBV29-1 and TRBJ2-3; the D is unclear. The ends were cut back, 0 bases at V and 2 bases at J, with 12 bases in the middle. CDR3 size: 15 residues. Germline CDR1 is SQVTM and CDR2 is ANQGSEA. The CDR3 spells CSVEDGSGPTDTQYF. The CDR3 DNA reads TGCAGCGTTGAAGATGGGTCGGGCCCCACAGATACGCAGTATTTT.

Regarding this clonotype: Possible read error: a much larger clone is one base away. Because the CDR3 is missing its conserved closing phenylalanine or tryptophan, this is likely a read error. The chain employs TRBV20-1 and TRBJ2-1, with 14 bases lining up with TRBD2. The CDR3 extends over 15 amino acids. CDR1 and CDR2 (germline): DFQATT, SNEGSKA (reference sequence). Trimming cost V 3 bases and J 7 bases; bases outside gene matches: 5. CDR3 region: CSARETSGRANEQFL. As DNA, the CDR3 is TGCAGTGCTAGGGAGACTAGCGGGAGGGCTAATGAGCAGTTCTTA.

This chain connects TRBV9 to TRBJ2-4, with 11 bases identical to TRBD2. The CDR3 has 16 amino acids. Germline trimming cut 0 bases from V and 3 bases from J; bases unmatched to any gene: 2. The V gene's germline CDR1 is SGDLS and CDR2 YYNGEE. CDR3 amino acids: CASSVGLAGIKNIQYF. Written as DNA, the CDR3 is TGTGCCAGCAGCGTAGGACTAGCGGGGATCAAAAACATTCAGTACTTC.

Comments on this clonotype: The CDR3 does not close with the conserved phenylalanine or tryptophan, likely indicating a read error. This chain joins TRBV5-1 and TRBJ2-3; 10 bases fit TRBD2. Germline V gene data show CDR1 as SGHRS and CDR2 as YFSETQ. The CDR3 consists of 17 residues. With 5 bases clipped from V and 4 bases from J, the junction kept 13 bases outside the gene matches. CDR3 bases: TGCGCCAGCAGTAATGGGATAGCGGGAGGTCCCTCAGATACGCAGTATCTT. This encodes CASSNGIAGGPSDTQYL.

This clonotype was recorded a few times. The chain links TRBV7-2 to TRBJ2-7, with TRBD2 matching over 9 bases. The J segment lost 3 bases and the V segment lost 1 base, leaving 7 bases of the junction unmatched. Germline values: CDR1 SGHTA, CDR2 FQGNSA. This CDR3 is 16 amino acids long. The CDR3, as DNA: TGTGCCAGCAGCTTAGTCGCGGGAGGGAACCACTACGAGCAGTACTTC. It yields the protein CASSLVAGGNHYEQYF.

This sequence joins TRBV7-6 and TRBJ2-4; 10 nucleotides align to TRBD1. The CDR3 spans 14 residues. J gave up 8 bases and V 5 bases, and 6 bases lay outside the gene matches. Germline V CDR1 and CDR2: SGHVS, FNYEAQ. The CDR3 nucleotides are TGTGCCAGCAGCCCGCGACAGGGGGCATACATTCAGTACTTC. Protein sequence: CASSPRQGAYIQYF.

This clonotype was found many times. The gene calls are TRBV20-1 and TRBJ2-1; D is undetermined. The V end was cut by 5 bases, the J end by 8 bases, with 13 bases between. Germline-derived CDR1 and CDR2 are DFQATT and SNEGSKA (reference sequence). CDR3 length equals 12 residues. CDR3 protein: CSARTPADEQFF. The CDR3 DNA reads as TGCAGTGCTCGCACCCCGGCGGATGAGCAGTTCTTC.

In its sample, this clonotype was seen many times. The V gene is TRBV7-8, the J gene TRBJ2-7; D remains unclear. The germline V gene encodes CDR1 SGHVS and CDR2 FQNEAQ. Trimming shortened V by 5 bases and J by 3 bases, and 8 bases separated the two germline ends. The CDR3 covers 12 residues. In DNA form, the CDR3 reads TGTGCCAGCAGCAGTGACCACTACGAGCAGTACTTC. Protein product: CASSSDHYEQYF.

At least ten counts were recorded for this clonotype. The CDR3 coding sequence is TGTGCCAGCAGGGGACTAGCGGGGCCCACCTACGAGCAGTACTTC. Translating it yields CASRGLAGPTYEQYF. The J gene is TRBJ2-7, the V gene TRBV6-1; 13 nucleotides agree with TRBD2. The germline V gene encodes CDR1 MNHNS and CDR2 SASEGT. The V and J ends lost 6 bases and 2 bases, in that order; junction bases with no gene match: 4. The CDR3 has 15 residues.

In this sample, this clonotype turned up a few times. The V gene is TRBV5-1, the J gene TRBJ2-1; tentatively, D is TRBD1 or TRBD2 (6 bases each). Germline loops: CDR1 SGHRS, CDR2 YFSETQ. The CDR3 sequence is 14 residues long. The V gene lost 4 bases and the J gene lost 8 bases, with 16 bases spanning the gap. CDR3 in amino acids: CASSEVGGRHEQFF. The CDR3 DNA sequence: TGCGCCAGCAGCGAGGTAGGGGGGCGCCATGAGCAGTTCTTC.

The V gene is TRBV20-1, the J gene TRBJ2-1; 7 nucleotides align to TRBD1. Germline V CDR1 and CDR2: DFQATT, SNEGSKA (reference sequence). CDR3 length: 13 amino acids. Germline trimming cut 3 bases from V and 7 bases from J; bases unmatched to any gene: 6. CDR3 sequence (DNA): TGCAGTGCTAGTCAACCACAGGGGAATGAGCAGTTCTTC. It specifies CSASQPQGNEQFF.

The V gene is TRBV12-3 or TRBV12-4, the J gene TRBJ2-3; 7 nucleotides agree with TRBD1. CDR3 length: 16 residues. Trimming at V came to 5 bases and at J to 2 bases, leaving 10 bases not matched to a gene. The CDR3 bases are TGTGCCAGCAGTGACCCGACAGGGTTTACCACAGATACGCAGTATTTT. This translates into CASSDPTGFTTDTQYF.

Only a few counts were recorded for this clonotype. The chain links TRBV27 to TRBJ2-1; TRBD2 matches 8 bases. The ends lost 2 bases at V and 3 bases at J; junction bases unmatched: 9. The CDR3 runs to 17 residues. Germline values: CDR1 MNHEY, CDR2 SMNVEV (reference sequence). This CDR3 is CASSLAGGSINYNEQFF. The CDR3, as DNA: TGTGCCAGCAGTTTAGCGGGAGGCTCTATTAACTACAATGAGCAGTTCTTC.

This clonotype was found a few times. V is TRBV20-1 and J is TRBJ2-3; D gene unclear. Trimming removed 0 bases from V and 1 base from J, with 11 bases in between. The CDR3 contains 15 residues. Germline loops: CDR1 DFQATT, CDR2 SNEGSKA (reference sequence). The CDR3 DNA reads TGCAGTGCTAGAGATCTCCGGAAGCGCACAGATACGCAGTATTTT. Residues: CSARDLRKRTDTQYF.

This clonotype was seen only a few times. This chain links TRBV12-3 or TRBV12-4 with TRBJ2-1; no reliable D call. The CDR3 loop spans 13 amino acids. Trimming removed 3 bases at V and 9 bases at J, with 12 bases between. The chain's CDR3 is CASSFWGLGEQFF. The CDR3 DNA sequence: TGTGCCAGCAGTTTTTGGGGTTTGGGTGAGCAGTTCTTC.